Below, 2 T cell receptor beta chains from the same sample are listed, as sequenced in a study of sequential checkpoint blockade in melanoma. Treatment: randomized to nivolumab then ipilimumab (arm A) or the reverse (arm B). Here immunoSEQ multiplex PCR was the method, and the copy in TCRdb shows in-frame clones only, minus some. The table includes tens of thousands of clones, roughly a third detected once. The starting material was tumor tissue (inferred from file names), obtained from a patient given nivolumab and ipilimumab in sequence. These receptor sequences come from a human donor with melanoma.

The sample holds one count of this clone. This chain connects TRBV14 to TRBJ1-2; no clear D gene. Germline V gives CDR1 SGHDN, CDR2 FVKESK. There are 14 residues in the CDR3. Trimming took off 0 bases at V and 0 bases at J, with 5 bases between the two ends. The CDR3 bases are TGTGCCAGCAGCCAAGACAGTACTAACTATGGCTACACCTTC. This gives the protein CASSQDSTNYGYTF.

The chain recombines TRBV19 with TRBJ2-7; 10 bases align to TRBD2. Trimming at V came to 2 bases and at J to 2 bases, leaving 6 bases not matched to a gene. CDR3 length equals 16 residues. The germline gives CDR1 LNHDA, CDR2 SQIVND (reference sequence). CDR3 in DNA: TGTGCCAGTAGTATATCCGGGACTAGCGCTACCTACGAGCAGTACTTC. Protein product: CASSISGTSATYEQYF.